This T cell receptor (beta chain) comes out of a study of cytomegalovirus exposure and HLA in healthy donors. Study-wide background: Previous work identified 90 million to 130 million unique TCR beta sequences from around 200 million T cells.

Primers for the PCR totalled 60 Vbeta and 13 Jbeta. Sequencing was performed with immunoSEQ multiplex PCR; in TCRdb, only in-frame clones are kept and a portion is missing. In the table there are 90,000 to 140,000 clones, 60% to 85% of which are singletons. Germline CDR1 and CDR2: SGHTA and FQGNSA. The CDR3 covers 13 residues. V was pared by 4 bases and J by 5 bases, with 4 bases of the junction left unmatched. Overall study findings and caveats: Cytomegalovirus association was assigned to over 150 TCR beta chains. In a later analysis, an Asian-associated ancestry cluster reportedly showed fewer N-insertions than the approximately 700-donor mean.

As regards this clone: Its specificity is unknown.

This receptor was identified in a woman in her thirties or forties in good health and CMV-seropositive. The material sequenced was PBMCs. This rearrangement joins TRBV7-2 to TRBJ1-2; 7 nucleotides match TRBD1. This CDR3 reads CASSSGTAYGYTF. The CDR3, as DNA: TGTGCCAGCAGCTCCGGGACAGCGTATGGCTACACCTTC. The entire variable domain, with the rest obtained from reference TRBV7-2 and TRBJ1-2, is as follows: GAGVSQSPSNKVTEKGKDVELRCDPISGHTALYWYRQSLGQGLEFLIYFQGNSAPDKSGLPSDRFSAERTGGSVSTLTIQRTQQEDSAVYLCASSSGTAYGYTFGSGTRLTVV.